This T cell receptor (beta chain) was observed in a study of T cell repertoires in cytomegalovirus infection. About the research overall: It was the public TCR beta signatures that indicated both CMV infection and matching HLA type.

Study-level results: Individuals carrying CMV plus the relevant HLA were identified by cumulative frequency of public TCR beta families. Predominance within the ex vivo response was attributable to HLA-C-restricted CMV-specific TCR beta clonotypes.

TCRdb processed the reads anew with MiXCR; each CDR3 protein has one entry. This table has some 900,000 distinct CDR3 sequences, around a third appearing once. The CDR3 has 13 residues. In germline, CDR1 is SGHTA, CDR2 FQGTGA. Trimming took 5 bases from V and 0 from J, leaving 7 bases between them. This clonotype was detected many times. Its cognate antigen is unknown. This TCR derives from a human donor in good health (CMV status not recorded). Some clones in this sample may be carry-over from other donors' samples. The material was cultured CD8+ T cells from PBMCs, obtained from culture after CMV antigen stimulation. The chain joins TRBV7-3 to TRBJ1-1; D is uncertain. DNA of the CDR3: TGTGCCAGCAGCCCCAGCATGAACACTGAAGCTTTCTTT. This sequence encodes CASSPSMNTEAFF.